This T cell receptor (beta chain) was captured in a study of T-cell reconstitution after alpha-beta-depleted transplantation in children. Preparation of the TCRbeta library was carried out with unique molecular identifiers. TCRdb ran MiXCR on the PCR reads and lists one entry per CDR3 protein. Among 500,000 to 750,000 distinct CDR3 sequences listed, approximately 12% were seen once. This clonotype was seen only a few times. Its antigen is still unknown. General observations from the study: There were some patients whose high TCRbeta diversity at day 60 came from surviving recipient T cells and thymic progenitors.

This TCR was sampled from a male patient between 10 and 17 years old who had a stem cell transplant for acute myeloid leukemia, so the T cells may come from the graft donor. The sample consisted of PBMCs, mostly from graft donor cells, taken 360 days after TCRalphabeta/CD19-depleted stem cell transplant.

The CDR3 sequence is CASSYPGTSFTDTQYF. CDR3 bases: TGTGCCAGCAGTTACCCCGGGACTAGCTTTACAGATACGCAGTATTTT. The chain carries TRBV6-5 and TRBJ2-3; TRBD2 aligns across 9 bases. Trimming cost V 2 bases and J 3 bases; bases outside gene matches: 6. This CDR3 has 16 residues. Germline CDR1 and CDR2: MNHEY and SVGAGI.